These 28 T cell receptor beta chains were sequenced from one sample in a study of blood T cell repertoires in COVID-19. The method was immunoSEQ multiplex PCR; TCRdb's version includes in-frame clones alone and lacks a portion of them. The repertoire consists of fewer than 250,000 clones, with around 83% occurring once and the leading ten covering about 8.9%. The sample comprised peripheral blood. The receptors derive from a woman aged 50 to 60 with acute or convalescent COVID-19.

In DNA form, the CDR3 reads TGTGCCAGCTCACCCTCGGGACAGGGGAACACTGAAGCTTTCTTT. Its protein product is CASSPSGQGNTEAFF. This chain links TRBV18 with TRBJ1-1, with 9 bases matching TRBD1. The CDR3 loop spans 15 amino acids. The V segment lost 3 bases and the J segment 1 base; nucleotides outside the gene matches: 3. Germline loops: CDR1 KGHSH, CDR2 LQKENI.

The chain has TRBV7-2 and TRBJ2-7; 10 nucleotides line up with TRBD2. CDR1 and CDR2 (germline): SGHTA, FQGNSA. This CDR3 has 15 residues. J was trimmed by 3 bases and V by 5 bases; bases with no gene match: 7. CDR3 coding DNA: TGTGCCAGCAGCACCATAGCGGGGGGACTCTACGAGCAGTACTTC. Translation: CASSTIAGGLYEQYF.

V is TRBV27 and J is TRBJ1-5, with 10 bases lining up with TRBD1. This CDR3 spans 16 amino acids. The V and J ends lost 5 bases and 6 bases, in that order; junction bases with no gene match: 10. CDR1 is MNHEY and CDR2 is SMNVEV in the germline V gene (reference sequence). DNA of the CDR3: TGTGCCAGCAGTCTGGGGGGACAGGGGAAGTCTCAGCCCCAGCATTTT. This translates into CASSLGGQGKSQPQHF.

The CDR3 bases are TGTGCCAGCAGCGTAGCGGAGGGGCGCGAGGAGACCCAGTACTTC. This gives the protein CASSVAEGREETQYF. This chain joins TRBV9 and TRBJ2-5; TRBD2 might be the D (6 bases). V lost 0 bases and J lost 5, with 14 bases in between. The germline V gene has CDR1 SGDLS and CDR2 YYNGEE. CDR3 length equals 15 residues.

V and J are TRBV11-2 and TRBJ2-7; a possible D gene is TRBD1 (7 bases). Germline CDR1 reads SGHAT; CDR2 reads FQNNGV. This CDR3 is 19 amino acids long. V lost 6 bases to trimming and J lost 0 bases, with 27 bases between them. CDR3 in DNA: TGTGCCAGCAGACCCACCTTTGACAGGGCGGGGTGGTCCTCCTACGAGCAGTACTTC. It yields the protein CASRPTFDRAGWSSYEQYF. The whole variable domain, filled in from reference TRBV11-2 and TRBJ2-7, reads EAGVAQSPRYKIIEKRQSVAFWCNPISGHATLYWYQQILGQGPKLLIQFQNNGVVDDSQLPKDRFSAERLKGVDSTLKIQPAKLEDSAVYLCASRPTFDRAGWSSYEQYFGPGTRLTVT.

V usage is TRBV28 and J usage is TRBJ2-1; D call uncertain. The length of the CDR3 is 13 residues. V lost 3 bases, J lost 6 bases, and 9 bases lay in between. CDR1 and CDR2 (germline): MDHEN, SYDVKM. As DNA, the CDR3 is TGTGCCAGCAGTTTGGGCGTCCCCAATGAGCAGTTCTTC. It specifies CASSLGVPNEQFF.

This clone appeared once. CDR3 region: CASRAGTGVRETQYF. CDR3 bases: TGTGCCAGCAGGGCCGGGACAGGGGTCCGGGAGACCCAGTACTTC. The chain joins TRBV25-1 to TRBJ2-5, with 10 bases matching TRBD1. The CDR3 consists of 15 residues. Germline V gene lookup returns CDR1 MGHDK and CDR2 SYGVNS. Germline trimming cut 6 bases from V and 5 bases from J; bases unmatched to any gene: 9.

The chain carries TRBV5-1 and TRBJ2-5, with no clear D. The V gene lost 1 base and the J gene lost 3 bases, with 7 bases spanning the gap. Germline CDR1 SGHRS, CDR2 YFSETQ. The CDR3 loop spans 13 amino acids. CDR3 DNA: TGCGCCAGCAGCTTGTATGAGAAAGAGACCCAGTACTTC. This codes for CASSLYEKETQYF.

The rearrangement joins TRBV18 to TRBJ1-2; 7 nucleotides align to TRBD1. Germline trimming cut 5 bases from V and 4 bases from J; bases unmatched to any gene: 7. This CDR3 has 14 residues. Germline values: CDR1 KGHSH, CDR2 LQKENI. CDR3 amino acids: CASSKDRTLYGYTF. CDR3 in DNA: TGTGCCAGCTCAAAGGACAGGACCCTCTATGGCTACACCTTC.

This chain uses TRBV2 with TRBJ2-5, with D possibly TRBD2 on 5 matching bases. The CDR3 covers 13 residues. The V end lost 8 bases, the J end lost 5 bases, and 15 bases lay between the germline ends. CDR1 is SNHLY and CDR2 is FYNNEI in the germline V gene. The CDR3 loop reads CASVREGWETQYF. CDR3 sequence (DNA): TGTGCCAGCGTGAGGGAAGGGTGGGAGACCCAGTACTTC. The variable domain in full, with the rest retrieved from reference TRBV2 and TRBJ2-5, is EPEVTQTPSHQVTQMGQEVILRCVPISNHLYFYWYRQILGQKVEFLVSFYNNEISEKSEIFDDQFSVERPDGSNFTLKIRSTKLEDSAMYFCASVREGWETQYFGPGTRLLVL.

This chain uses TRBV19 with TRBJ2-5, with TRBD2 identical over 8 bases. Trimming removed 3 bases from V and 4 bases from J; junction bases left unmatched: 10. This CDR3 contains 16 residues. Germline assignment: CDR1 LNHDA and CDR2 SQIVND (reference sequence). CDR3 region: CASSISPAGVVETQYF. The CDR3 DNA reads as TGTGCCAGTAGTATTAGTCCAGCGGGAGTGGTAGAGACCCAGTACTTC.

The chain recombines TRBV7-2 with TRBJ2-3, with unresolved D. Per germline, CDR1 SGHTA and CDR2 FQGNSA. The CDR3 loop spans 14 amino acids. V gave up 2 bases and J gave up 6 bases, with 12 bases separating them. The CDR3 bases are TGTGCCAGCAGCTTACCCAGACTGCCGGATACGCAGTATTTT. Amino acid sequence: CASSLPRLPDTQYF.

A note on this clone: Its ends do not fully match the called genes, so a read error is possible. The gene calls are TRBV7-6 and TRBJ2-5, with 7 bases matching TRBD1. Looked up from germline, CDR1 is SGHVS and CDR2 is FNYEAQ. There are 15 residues in the CDR3. The CDR3 bases are TGTGCTAGCAGCTTAGGGGTGAGGGGGCTGGAGACCCAGTACTTC. Its translation: CASSLGVRGLETQYF.

This chain connects TRBV6-2 or TRBV6-3 to TRBJ2-7; 10 bases fit TRBD1. Trimming at V came to 5 bases and at J to 4 bases, leaving 8 bases not matched to a gene. CDR3 length: 15 amino acids. CDR1 is MNHEY, CDR2 SVGEGT, per germline. This chain's CDR3 is CASSGRDRGMYEQYF. The DNA for the CDR3 is TGTGCCAGCAGTGGCCGGGACAGGGGCATGTACGAGCAGTACTTC.

The chain employs TRBV29-1 and TRBJ2-1; the D is unclear. Germline assignment: CDR1 SQVTM and CDR2 ANQGSEA. This CDR3 spans 14 amino acids. Trimming took off 7 bases at V and 6 bases at J, with 19 bases between the two ends. The CDR3 region is CSANRLGVGNEQFF. The CDR3 DNA is TGCAGCGCTAACCGCCTAGGAGTAGGCAATGAGCAGTTCTTC.

The chain joins TRBV29-1 to TRBJ1-2; D is perhaps TRBD1 (5 bases). Germline loops: CDR1 SQVTM, CDR2 ANQGSEA. This CDR3 contains 14 residues. Trimming removed 1 base from V and 4 bases from J, with 13 bases in between. The CDR3 sequence: CSVEAGREGYGYTF. In DNA, the CDR3 is TGCAGCGTTGAAGCAGGCAGGGAGGGCTATGGCTACACCTTC.

The chain carries TRBV18 and TRBJ2-5, with TRBD2 as a possible D gene (6 bases). The germline V gene encodes CDR1 KGHSH and CDR2 LQKENI. V was clipped by 3 bases and J by 2 bases, with 13 bases between them. This CDR3 is built from 15 residues. CDR3 loop: CASSPGAGRQETQYF. The CDR3 DNA is TGTGCCAGCTCACCCGGGGCAGGGAGGCAAGAGACCCAGTACTTC.

This rearrangement joins TRBV5-6 to TRBJ2-3; TRBD2 agrees at 12 bases. Germline CDR1 is SGHDT and CDR2 is YYEEEE. After removal of 3 bases from V and 5 bases from J, the junction contained 7 bases not matched to a gene. CDR3 size: 16 residues. The CDR3: CASSSSTSGRRDTQYF. The CDR3, as DNA: TGTGCCAGCAGCTCCTCGACTAGCGGGAGAAGAGATACGCAGTATTTT.

V is TRBV5-8 and J is TRBJ1-2; D gene ambiguous. Germline CDR1 is SGHTS and CDR2 is YDEGEE. The CDR3 covers 13 residues. V lost 1 base and J 1 base, leaving 5 bases between the germline ends. Here the CDR3 reads CASSLTHNYGYTF. CDR3 bases: TGTGCCAGCAGCTTGACACATAACTATGGCTACACCTTC.

V and J are TRBV20-1 and TRBJ2-7; TRBD2 agrees at 10 bases. Germline-derived CDR1 and CDR2 are DFQATT and SNEGSKA (reference sequence). The CDR3 has 18 amino acids. Losses at the gene ends were 3 bases for V and 2 bases for J; bases not matched to a gene: 16. The DNA of the CDR3 is TGCAGTGCTAGTAGGACAGATCTAGCGGGGGTCCTGGCCTACGAGCAGTACTTC. As protein: CSASRTDLAGVLAYEQYF.

This rearrangement joins TRBV19 to TRBJ2-7; 13 positions agree with TRBD2. The length of the CDR3 is 15 residues. The V gene end was trimmed by 3 bases and the J gene end by 4 bases; junction bases not matched to a gene: 3. Germline V CDR1 and CDR2: LNHDA, SQIVND (reference sequence). CDR3 loop: CASSMGLAGTYEQYF. In nucleotides, the CDR3 is TGTGCCAGTAGTATGGGACTAGCGGGAACATACGAGCAGTACTTC.

The V call is TRBV7-6, the J call TRBJ2-7; D might be TRBD1 (6 bases). Germline lookup yields CDR1 SGHVS and CDR2 FNYEAQ. Between the trimmed V and J ends, which lost 5 bases and 2 bases, there was a span of 19 bases. The CDR3 runs 16 residues. The CDR3 DNA follows: TGTGCCAGCAGCCTACCGTCACAGACAGGACCCTACGAGCAGTACTTC. Its translation is CASSLPSQTGPYEQYF.

This clone was recorded once. This rearrangement joins TRBV11-3 to TRBJ1-1, with D hard to call. The CDR3 totals 12 residues. Germline V gene lookup returns CDR1 SGHNT and CDR2 YENEEA. The V end was cut by 4 bases, the J end by 10 bases, with 13 bases between. For the CDR3, the DNA is TGTGCCAGCAGCTCTTTCCCCGGGAGAGCTTTCTTT. Encoded protein: CASSSFPGRAFF.

The chain is built from TRBV4-1 and TRBJ1-2, with D perhaps TRBD1 (5 bases). The length of the CDR3 is 14 residues. Per germline, CDR1 MGHRA and CDR2 YSYEKL. With 3 bases removed from V and 1 base from J, the gap between germline ends came to 9 bases. CDR3 coding DNA: TGCGCCAGCAGCCACGGGGGTCTTAACTATGGCTACACCTTC. Its translation: CASSHGGLNYGYTF.

V usage is TRBV30 and J usage is TRBJ1-4, with a tentative D call TRBD1 (6 bases). Trimming took off 4 bases at V and 3 bases at J, with 12 bases between the two ends. CDR1 and CDR2 from the germline V gene are GTSNPN and SVGIG (reference sequence). The CDR3 loop spans 14 amino acids. In DNA form, the CDR3 reads TGTGCCTGGACCGAGGGGGTGGCTAATGAAAAACTGTTTTTT. This codes for CAWTEGVANEKLFF. The full variable domain, its missing parts supplied by reference TRBV30 and TRBJ1-4, is SQTIHQWPATLVQPVGSPLSLECTVEGTSNPNLYWYRQAAGRGLQLLFYSVGIGQISSEVPQNLSASRPQDRQFILSSKKLLLSDSGFYLCAWTEGVANEKLFFGSGTQLSVL.

V is TRBV11-2 and J is TRBJ2-2; 10 nucleotides agree with TRBD1. The CDR3 extends over 18 amino acids. Germline CDR1 and CDR2: SGHAT and FQNNGV. The V and J ends lost 2 bases and 5 bases, in that order; junction bases with no gene match: 11. CDR3 sequence reads: CASSLRPGDRGGTGELFF. CDR3 nucleotide sequence: TGTGCCAGCAGCTTAAGACCGGGGGACAGGGGAGGAACCGGGGAGCTGTTTTTT.

The chain employs TRBV6-2 or TRBV6-3 and TRBJ2-1, with 7 bases identical to TRBD2. The CDR3 runs 18 residues. V lost 2 bases to trimming and J lost 7 bases; unmatched junction nucleotides: 17. Germline V CDR1 and CDR2: MNHEY, SVGEGT. CDR3 DNA: TGTGCCAGCAGTTACCTAATCGGGCGGGAGCAATCGCAAAATGAGCAGTTCTTC. The encoded protein is CASSYLIGREQSQNEQFF.

The chain employs TRBV5-4 and TRBJ1-1; D is ambiguous. This CDR3 has 16 residues. Looked up from germline, CDR1 is SGHNT and CDR2 is YYREEE (reference sequence). Between the trimmed V and J ends, which lost 1 base and 0 bases, there was a span of 13 bases. DNA of the CDR3: TGTGCCAGCAGCTTGAGACCAGGCCCTATGAACACTGAAGCTTTCTTT. This gives the protein CASSLRPGPMNTEAFF.